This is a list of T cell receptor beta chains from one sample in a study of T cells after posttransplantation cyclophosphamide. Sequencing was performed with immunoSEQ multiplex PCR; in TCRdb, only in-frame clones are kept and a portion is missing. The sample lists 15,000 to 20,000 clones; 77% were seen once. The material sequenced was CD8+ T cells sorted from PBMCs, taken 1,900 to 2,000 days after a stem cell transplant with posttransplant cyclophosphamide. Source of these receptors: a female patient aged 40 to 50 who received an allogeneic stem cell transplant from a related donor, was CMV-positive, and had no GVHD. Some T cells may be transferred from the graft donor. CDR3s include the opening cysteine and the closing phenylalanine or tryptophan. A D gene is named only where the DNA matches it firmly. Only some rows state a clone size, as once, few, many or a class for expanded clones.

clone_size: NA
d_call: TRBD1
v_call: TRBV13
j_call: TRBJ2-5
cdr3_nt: TGTGCCAGCAGCTTAGAAGGGGGCGGGGAGACCCAGTACTTC
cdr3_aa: CASSLEGGGETQYF

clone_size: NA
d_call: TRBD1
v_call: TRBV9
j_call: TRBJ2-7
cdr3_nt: TGTGCCAGCAGCGAGGGACAGGGCTACGAGCAGTACTTC
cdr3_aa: CASSEGQGYEQYF

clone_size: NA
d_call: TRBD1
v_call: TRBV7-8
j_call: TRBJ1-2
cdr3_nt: TGTGCCAGCAGCACTCGTGCATCCGGGACAGGGGACTATGGCTACACCTTC
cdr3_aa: CASSTRASGTGDYGYTF

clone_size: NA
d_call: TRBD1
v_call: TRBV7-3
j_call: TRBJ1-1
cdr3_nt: TGTGCCAGCAGCTTAGGACAGGGGGTCACTGAAGCTTTCTTT
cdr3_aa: CASSLGQGVTEAFF

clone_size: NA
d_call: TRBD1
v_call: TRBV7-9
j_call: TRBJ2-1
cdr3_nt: TGTGCCAGCAGCCCCCTCCGACAGGGGAGCTCCTACAATGAGCAGTTCTTC
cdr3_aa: CASSPLRQGSSYNEQFF

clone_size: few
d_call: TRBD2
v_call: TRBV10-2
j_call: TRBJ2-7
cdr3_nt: TGCGCCAGTACCTTGACTAGCGACTACGAGCAGTACTTC
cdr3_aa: CASTLTSDYEQYF

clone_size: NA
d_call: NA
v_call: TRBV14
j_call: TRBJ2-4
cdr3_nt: TGTGCCAGCAGCCAAGGGGGCGCAGCCAAAAACATTCAGTACTTC
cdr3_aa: CASSQGGAAKNIQYF

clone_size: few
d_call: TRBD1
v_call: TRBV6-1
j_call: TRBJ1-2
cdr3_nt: TGTGCCAGCAGTGAAGCCGAAGACAGGGGGGATTCTAACTATGGCTACACCTTC
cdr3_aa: CASSEAEDRGDSNYGYTF

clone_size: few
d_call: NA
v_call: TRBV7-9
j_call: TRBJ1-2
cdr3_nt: TGTGCCAGCAGCTTAGAAGCTGCTTCACAGTCCTATGGCTACACCTTC
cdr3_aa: CASSLEAASQSYGYTF

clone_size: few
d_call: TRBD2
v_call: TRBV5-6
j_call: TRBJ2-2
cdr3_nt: TGTGCCAGCAGCTTGGGAGCGGGGGGGCACACCGGGGAGCTGTTTTTT
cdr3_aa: CASSLGAGGHTGELFF

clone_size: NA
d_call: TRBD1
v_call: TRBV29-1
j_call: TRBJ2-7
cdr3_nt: TGCAGCGTTGTTGGGACAGGGGGCAACGAGCAGTACTTC
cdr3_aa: CSVVGTGGNEQYF

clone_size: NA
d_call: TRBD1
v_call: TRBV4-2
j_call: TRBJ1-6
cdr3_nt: TGTGCCAGCAGCCAGCCCGGACAGGGACGGTCACCCCTCCACTTT
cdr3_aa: CASSQPGQGRSPLHF

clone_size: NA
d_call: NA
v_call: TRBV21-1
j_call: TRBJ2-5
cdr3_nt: TGTGCCAGCAGTGGACAGGGGGCCGAGCAAGAGACCCAGTACTTC
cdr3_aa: CASSGQGAEQETQYF

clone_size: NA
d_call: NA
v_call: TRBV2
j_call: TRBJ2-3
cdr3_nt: TGTGCCAGCAGAGGGGGAACGTCCACAGATACGCAGTATTTT
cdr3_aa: CASRGGTSTDTQYF

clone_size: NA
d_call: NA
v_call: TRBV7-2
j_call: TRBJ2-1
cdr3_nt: TGTGCCAGCAGCTTAGCCCCGGAGGAATACTACAATGAGCAGTTCTTC
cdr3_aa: CASSLAPEEYYNEQFF

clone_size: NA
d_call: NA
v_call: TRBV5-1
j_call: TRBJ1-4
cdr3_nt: TGCGCCAGCAGCTTACGGGGACATAATGAAAAACTGTTTTTT
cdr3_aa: CASSLRGHNEKLFF

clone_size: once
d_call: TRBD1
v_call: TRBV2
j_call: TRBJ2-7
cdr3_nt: TGTGCCAGCAGTAAAGGACAGGGGACATCCTACGAGCAGTACTTC
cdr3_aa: CASSKGQGTSYEQYF

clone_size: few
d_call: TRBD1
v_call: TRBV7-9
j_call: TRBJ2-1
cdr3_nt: TGTGCCAGCTGGGGACAGGGGGATCTCAATGAGCAGTTCTTC
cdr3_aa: CASWGQGDLNEQFF

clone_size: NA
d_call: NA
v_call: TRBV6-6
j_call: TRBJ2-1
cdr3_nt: TGTGCCAGCAGGCTAGAGGGCTCCTACAATGAGCAGTTCTTC
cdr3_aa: CASRLEGSYNEQFF

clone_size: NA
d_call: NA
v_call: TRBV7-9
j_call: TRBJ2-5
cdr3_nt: TGTGCCAGCAGCTTCGTAGGCCAGGGATATGGGGAGACCCAGTACTTC
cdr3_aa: CASSFVGQGYGETQYF

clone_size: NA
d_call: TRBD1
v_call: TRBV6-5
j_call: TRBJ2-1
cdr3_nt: TGTGCCAGCAGTCCCGGGACAGGAGTATACAATGAGCAGTTCTTC
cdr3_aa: CASSPGTGVYNEQFF

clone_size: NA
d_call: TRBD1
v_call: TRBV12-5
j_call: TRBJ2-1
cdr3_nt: TGTGCTAGTGGTTTGGTAGAAAGGACAGGGCAGCGTGGGGCCTACAATGAGCAGTTCTTC
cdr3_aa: CASGLVERTGQRGAYNEQFF

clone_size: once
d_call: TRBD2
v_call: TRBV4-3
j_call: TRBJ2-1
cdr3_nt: TGCGCCAGCAGCCAAGATGGGGCGGGGGGGCCCTACAATGAGCAGTTCTTC
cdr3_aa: CASSQDGAGGPYNEQFF

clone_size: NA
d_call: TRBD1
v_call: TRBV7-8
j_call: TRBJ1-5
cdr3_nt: TGTGCCAGCAGCTTAGACCTCAGGGGGAGTCAGCCCCAGCATTTT
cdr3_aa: CASSLDLRGSQPQHF

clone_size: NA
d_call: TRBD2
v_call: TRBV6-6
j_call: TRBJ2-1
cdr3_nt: TGTGCCAGCAGTCCTAGCGGGGGGGCTCTATATGAGCAGTTCTTC
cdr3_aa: CASSPSGGALYEQFF

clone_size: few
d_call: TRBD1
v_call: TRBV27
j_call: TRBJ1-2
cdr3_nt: TGTGCCAGCAGTCCCTCGACAGGGGGTAGTGTCTATGGCTACACCTTC
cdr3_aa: CASSPSTGGSVYGYTF

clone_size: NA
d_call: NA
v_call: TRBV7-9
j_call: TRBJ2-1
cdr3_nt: TGTGCCAGCAGTCGGACAGACTCCTACAATGAGCAGTTCTTC
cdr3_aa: CASSRTDSYNEQFF

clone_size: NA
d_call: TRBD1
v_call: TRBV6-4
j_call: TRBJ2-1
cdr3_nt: TGTGCCAGCAGTACAGGGGGCATGGGGAATGAGCAGTTCTTC
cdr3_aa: CASSTGGMGNEQFF

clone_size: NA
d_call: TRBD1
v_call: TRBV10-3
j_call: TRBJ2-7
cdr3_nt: TGTGCCATCAGCTCCACCGGGACAGACGAAATGTACAACTCCTACGAGCAGTACTTC
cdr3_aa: CAISSTGTDEMYNSYEQYF

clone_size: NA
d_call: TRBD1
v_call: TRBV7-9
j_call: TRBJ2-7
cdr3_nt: TGTGCCAGCAGCTTAGCGCGAAAGGGACAGGGGATTGCCTACGAGCAGTACTTC
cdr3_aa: CASSLARKGQGIAYEQYF

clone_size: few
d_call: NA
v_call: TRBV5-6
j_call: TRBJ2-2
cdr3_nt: TGTGCCAGCAGCTTTCCGTTGAACACCGGGGAGCTGTTTTTT
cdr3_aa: CASSFPLNTGELFF

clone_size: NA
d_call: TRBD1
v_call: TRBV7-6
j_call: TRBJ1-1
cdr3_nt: TGTGCCAGCAGCTTAATCCGGGACAGGGTCAACACTGAAGCTTTCTTT
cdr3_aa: CASSLIRDRVNTEAFF

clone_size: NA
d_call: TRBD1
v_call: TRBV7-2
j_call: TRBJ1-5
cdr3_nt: TGTGCCAGCAGCCCCAGGACAGGGGTTAGCAATCAGCCCCAGCATTTT
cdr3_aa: CASSPRTGVSNQPQHF

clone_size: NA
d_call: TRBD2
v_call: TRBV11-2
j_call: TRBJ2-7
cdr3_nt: TGTGCCAGCAGCTTAGGCGGTAGCGGGGGCTCCTACGAGCAGTACTTC
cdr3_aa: CASSLGGSGGSYEQYF

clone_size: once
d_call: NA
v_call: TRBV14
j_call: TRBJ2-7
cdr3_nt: TGTGCCAGCAGCCACGCACACCCCTACGAGCAGTACTTC
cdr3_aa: CASSHAHPYEQYF

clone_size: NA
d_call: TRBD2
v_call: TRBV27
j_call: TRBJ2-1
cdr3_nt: TGTGCCAGCAGCGGACTAGCGGGGGGATTCTTCGAGCAGTTCTTC
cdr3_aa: CASSGLAGGFFEQFF

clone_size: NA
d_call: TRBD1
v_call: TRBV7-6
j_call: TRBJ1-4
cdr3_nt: TGTGCCAGCAGCTCGCCGGGACAGGGGGCAATTTATGAAAAACTGTTTTTT
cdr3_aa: CASSSPGQGAIYEKLFF

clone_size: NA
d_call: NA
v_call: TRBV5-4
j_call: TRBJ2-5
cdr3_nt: TGTGCCAGCAGCTCCTTAAATCTATGGGAGACCCAGTACTTC
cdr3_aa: CASSSLNLWETQYF

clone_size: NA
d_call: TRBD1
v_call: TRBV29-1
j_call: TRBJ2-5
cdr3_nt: TGCAGCGCCAGACAGGGGGCTCGGGAGACCCAGTACTTC
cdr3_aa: CSARQGARETQYF

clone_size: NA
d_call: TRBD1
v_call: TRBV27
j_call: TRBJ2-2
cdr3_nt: TGTGCCAGCAGCACCAACAGGGGCACCGGGGAGCTGTTTTTT
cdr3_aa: CASSTNRGTGELFF

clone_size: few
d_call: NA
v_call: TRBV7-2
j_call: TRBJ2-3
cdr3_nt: TGTGCCAGCAGCTTAGACGAGGTGGGGCTTATCCCCGGAGATACGCAGTATTTT
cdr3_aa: CASSLDEVGLIPGDTQYF

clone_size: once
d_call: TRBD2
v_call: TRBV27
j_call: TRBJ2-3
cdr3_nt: TGTGCCAGCAGTTCCCCCGGGACTAGCGACGATACGCAGTATTTT
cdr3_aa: CASSSPGTSDDTQYF